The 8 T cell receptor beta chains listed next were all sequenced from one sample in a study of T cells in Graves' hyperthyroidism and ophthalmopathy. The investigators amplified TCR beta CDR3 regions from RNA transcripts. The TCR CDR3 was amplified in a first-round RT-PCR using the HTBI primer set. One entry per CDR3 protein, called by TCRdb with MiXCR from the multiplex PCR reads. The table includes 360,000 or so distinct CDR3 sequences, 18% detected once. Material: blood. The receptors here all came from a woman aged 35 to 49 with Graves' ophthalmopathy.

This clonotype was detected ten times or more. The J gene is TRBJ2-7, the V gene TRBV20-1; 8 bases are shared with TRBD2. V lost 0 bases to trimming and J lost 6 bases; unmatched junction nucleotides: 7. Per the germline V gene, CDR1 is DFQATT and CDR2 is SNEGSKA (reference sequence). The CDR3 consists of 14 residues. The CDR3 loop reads CSARENSGRIEQYF. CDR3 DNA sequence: TGCAGTGCTAGAGAGAACAGCGGGAGAATCGAGCAGTACTTC.

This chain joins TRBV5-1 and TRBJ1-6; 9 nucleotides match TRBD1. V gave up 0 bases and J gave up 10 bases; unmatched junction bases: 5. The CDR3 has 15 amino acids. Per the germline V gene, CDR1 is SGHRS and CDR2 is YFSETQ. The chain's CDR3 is CASSLEGQGRSPLHF. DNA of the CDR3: TGCGCCAGCAGCTTGGAGGGACAGGGACGCTCACCCCTCCACTTT.

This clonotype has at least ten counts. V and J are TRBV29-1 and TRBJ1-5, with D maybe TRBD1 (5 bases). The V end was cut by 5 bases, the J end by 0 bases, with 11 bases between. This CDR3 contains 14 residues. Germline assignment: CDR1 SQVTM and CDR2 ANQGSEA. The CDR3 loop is CSVLEGYSNQPQHF. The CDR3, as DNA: TGCAGCGTTCTCGAGGGGTATAGCAATCAGCCCCAGCATTTT.

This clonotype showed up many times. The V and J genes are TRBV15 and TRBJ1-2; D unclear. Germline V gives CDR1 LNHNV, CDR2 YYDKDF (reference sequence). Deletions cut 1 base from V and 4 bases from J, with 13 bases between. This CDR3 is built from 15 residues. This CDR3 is CATSRGGESSYGYTF. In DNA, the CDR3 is TGTGCCACCAGCAGAGGTGGTGAATCATCCTATGGCTACACCTTC. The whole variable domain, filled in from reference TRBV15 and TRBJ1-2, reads DAMVIQNPRYQVTQFGKPVTLSCSQTLNHNVMYWYQQKSSQAPKLLFHYYDKDFNNEADTPDNFQSRRPNTSFCFLDIRSPGLGDTAMYLCATSRGGESSYGYTFGSGTRLTVV.

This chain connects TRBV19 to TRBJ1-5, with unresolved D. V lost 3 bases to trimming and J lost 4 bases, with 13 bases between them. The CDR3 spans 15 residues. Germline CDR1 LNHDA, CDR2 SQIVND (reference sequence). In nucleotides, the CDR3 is TGTGCCAGTAGTATGTCACCCATCGCTAATCAGCCCCAGCATTTT. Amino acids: CASSMSPIANQPQHF.

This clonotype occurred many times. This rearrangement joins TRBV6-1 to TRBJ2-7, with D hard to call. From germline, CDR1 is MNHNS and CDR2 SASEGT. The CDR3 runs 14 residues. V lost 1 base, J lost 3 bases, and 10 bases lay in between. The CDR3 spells CASSEGAGDYEQYF. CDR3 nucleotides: TGTGCCAGCAGTGAAGGGGCCGGAGACTACGAGCAGTACTTC.

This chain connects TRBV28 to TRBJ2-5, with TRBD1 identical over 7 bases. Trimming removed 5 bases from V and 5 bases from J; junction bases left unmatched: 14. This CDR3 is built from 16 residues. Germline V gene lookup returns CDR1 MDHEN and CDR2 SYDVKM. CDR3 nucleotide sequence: TGTGCCAGCAGTGGGCCGAGAGGGACAGCCTGGGAGACCCAGTACTTC. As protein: CASSGPRGTAWETQYF. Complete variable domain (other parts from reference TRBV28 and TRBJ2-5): DVKVTQSSRYLVKRTGEKVFLECVQDMDHENMFWYRQDPGLGLRLIYFSYDVKMKEKGDIPEGYSVSREKKERFSLILESASTNQTSMYLCASSGPRGTAWETQYFGPGTRLLVL.

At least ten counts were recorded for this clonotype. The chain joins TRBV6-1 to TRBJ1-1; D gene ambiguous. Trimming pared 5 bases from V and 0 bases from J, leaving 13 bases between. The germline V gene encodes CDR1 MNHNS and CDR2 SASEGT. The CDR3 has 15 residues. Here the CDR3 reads CASSKRTVMNTEAFF. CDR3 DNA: TGTGCCAGCAGTAAACGGACGGTCATGAACACTGAAGCTTTCTTT.